A selection of T cell receptor beta chains follows, all from one sample in a study of CD8+ T cells in alopecia areata. TCRdb's table, derived via immunoSEQ multiplex PCR, lists solely in-frame clones and lacks some. This sample has 70,000 or so clones, with 29% found just once. The source was CD8+ T cells sorted from blood, collected at week 4, from a patient treated with tofacitinib. These receptors came from a human donor with alopecia areata. The CDR3 runs from the conserved cysteine through the conserved F or W. The D gene is left open where the match is weak. The size of a clone is reported for some rows only, either as once, few or many, or as a class for expanded clones.

v_gene	j_gene	abundance	d_gene	CDR3aa	CDR3nt
TRBV5-6	TRBJ2-7	few	NA	CASSLFAAYEQYF	TGTGCCAGCAGCTTGTTCGCGGCCTACGAGCAGTACTTC
TRBV6-5	TRBJ2-1	NA	NA	CASRLNGVDEQFF	TGTGCCAGCAGATTGAACGGAGTCGATGAGCAGTTCTTC
TRBV7-9	TRBJ1-1	few	NA	CASSSRQNTEAFF	TGTGCCAGCAGCTCCCGGCAGAACACTGAAGCTTTCTTT
TRBV11-2	TRBJ2-5	many	TRBD2	CASSITGTTGETQYF	TGTGCCAGCAGCATCACCGGGACTACCGGAGAGACCCAGTACTTC
TRBV4-3	TRBJ2-1	many	TRBD2	CASSQDRGRALNEQFF	TGCGCCAGCAGCCAAGATCGCGGGAGGGCCCTCAATGAGCAGTTCTTC
TRBV5-6	TRBJ2-4	few	NA	CASSGTQGRDIQYF	TGTGCCAGCAGCGGGACACAGGGACGGGACATTCAGTACTTC
TRBV20-1	TRBJ2-7	NA	NA	CSVPEGYEQYF	TGCAGTGTACCGGAGGGTTACGAGCAGTACTTC
TRBV11-2	TRBJ1-2	NA	NA	CASSLEAGANYGYTF	TGTGCCAGCAGCTTAGAGGCAGGGGCTAACTATGGCTACACCTTC
TRBV4-1	TRBJ2-5	few	NA	CASSQEFRGRGETQYF	TGCGCCAGCAGCCAAGAATTTCGGGGGCGTGGGGAGACCCAGTACTTC
TRBV6-5	TRBJ1-2	few	NA	CASDGPYGYTF	TGTGCCAGCGACGGCCCCTATGGCTACACCTTC
TRBV29-1	TRBJ2-7	NA	TRBD2	CSTSGRDLREQYF	TGCAGCACTAGCGGGAGGGACCTGCGCGAGCAGTACTTC
TRBV4-1	TRBJ2-1	NA	NA	CASSQESSRGAHNEQFF	TGCGCCAGCAGCCAAGAAAGTAGCAGGGGAGCTCACAATGAGCAGTTCTTC
TRBV4-1	TRBJ1-1	NA	TRBD1	CASSHSGTENTEAFF	TGCGCCAGCAGCCATTCCGGGACAGAAAACACTGAAGCTTTCTTT
TRBV6-5	TRBJ1-2	few	TRBD1	CASSYSGTGAGDGYTF	TGTGCCAGCAGTTACTCCGGGACAGGGGCCGGGGATGGCTACACCTTC
TRBV29-1	TRBJ2-3	few	NA	CSVSAVVRDTQYF	TGCAGCGTCTCGGCGGTAGTTCGGGATACGCAGTATTTT
TRBV25-1	TRBJ2-1	NA	NA	CASSEQGWNEQFF	TGTGCCAGCAGTGAGCAGGGTTGGAATGAGCAGTTCTTC
TRBV11-2	TRBJ2-7	few	NA	CASSLGPYGEQYF	TGTGCCAGCAGCTTAGGTCCATACGGCGAGCAGTACTTC
TRBV2	TRBJ1-5	NA	NA	CASREEPNQPQHF	TGTGCCAGCAGGGAAGAGCCTAATCAGCCCCAGCATTTT
TRBV11-2	TRBJ2-7	NA	NA	CASSQTETYEQYF	TGTGCCAGCAGCCAGACAGAGACCTACGAGCAGTACTTC
TRBV6-5	TRBJ1-5	NA	NA	CASSYGVRQPQHF	TGTGCCAGCAGTTACGGGGTTAGACAGCCCCAGCATTTT
TRBV30	TRBJ1-5	NA	NA	CAWSGAWESDQPQHF	TGTGCCTGGAGTGGGGCTTGGGAAAGCGATCAGCCCCAGCATTTT